The 32 T cell receptor beta chains given below trace back to one sample, sequenced in a study of T cell responses to AZD1222 COVID-19 vaccine. Method: immunoSEQ multiplex PCR; TCRdb's copy keeps in-frame clones and lacks some. The sample carries about 150,000 clones, about nine tenths recorded once. This specimen was peripheral blood, taken on day 0 of AZD1222 vaccination. These receptors were collected from an adult in good health.

J is TRBJ2-7 and V is TRBV7-2, with D possibly called TRBD1 or TRBD2 (5 bases each). Trimming shortened V by 5 bases and J by 0 bases, and 17 bases separated the two germline ends. The CDR3 has 16 amino acids. The germline V gene encodes CDR1 SGHTA and CDR2 FQGNSA. The CDR3 nucleotides read TGTGCCAGCAGCATAACCGGGACGGCGAGCTCCTACGAGCAGTACTTC. Protein: CASSITGTASSYEQYF. The whole variable domain, filled in from reference TRBV7-2 and TRBJ2-7, reads GAGVSQSPSNKVTEKGKDVELRCDPISGHTALYWYRQSLGQGLEFLIYFQGNSAPDKSGLPSDRFSAERTGGSVSTLTIQRTQQEDSAVYLCASSITGTASSYEQYFGPGTRLTVT.

The chain has TRBV9 and TRBJ2-5, with D tentatively TRBD2 (6 bases). V was trimmed by 4 bases and J by 4 bases, leaving 17 bases between them. Germline V gene data show CDR1 as SGDLS and CDR2 as YYNGEE. The CDR3 has 15 residues. CDR3 protein: CASSPGSRRGETQYF. In DNA form, the CDR3 reads TGTGCCAGCAGCCCTGGGTCCCGGAGGGGAGAGACCCAGTACTTC.

The chain employs TRBV9 and TRBJ2-2; possibly TRBD1 for D (8 bases). There are 20 residues in the CDR3. The V end lost 0 bases, the J end lost 0 bases, and 21 bases lay between the germline ends. The germline V gene has CDR1 SGDLS and CDR2 YYNGEE. The DNA for the CDR3 is TGTGCCAGCAGCGTAGGTCTCAGGGGGCAAGCGGGAACGAACACCGGGGAGCTGTTTTTT. This sequence encodes CASSVGLRGQAGTNTGELFF.

This sequence joins TRBV4-3 and TRBJ2-7, with 10 bases fitting TRBD2. V lost 4 bases to trimming and J lost 2 bases; unmatched junction nucleotides: 5. The CDR3 has 15 residues. Per the germline V gene, CDR1 is LGHNA and CDR2 is YSLEER. The CDR3 loop is CASSPQREGPYEQYF. CDR3 nucleotides: TGCGCCAGCAGCCCGCAGCGGGAGGGGCCCTACGAGCAGTACTTC.

This chain joins TRBV5-4 and TRBJ1-4; TRBD1 is a possible D gene (5 bases). The V end lost 1 base, the J end lost 8 bases, and 9 bases lay between the germline ends. CDR3 length: 13 amino acids. Germline V lookup: CDR1 SGHNT, CDR2 YYREEE (reference sequence). CDR3 DNA sequence: TGTGCCAGCAGCTTGCAGGGCGAGGAAAAACTGTTTTTT. Its protein product is CASSLQGEEKLFF. Full variable domain (missing parts from reference TRBV5-4 and TRBJ1-4): ETGVTQSPTHLIKTRGQQVTLRCSSQSGHNTVSWYQQALGQGPQFIFQYYREEENGRGNFPPRFSGLQFPNYSSELNVNALELDDSALYLCASSLQGEEKLFFGSGTQLSVL.

The chain couples TRBV7-9 to TRBJ2-3; D ambiguous. Germline V CDR1 and CDR2: SEHNR, FQNEAQ (reference sequence). The CDR3 sequence is 15 residues long. Deletions cut 5 bases from V and 2 bases from J, with 14 bases between. CDR3 nucleotides: TGTGCCAGCAGCCCAGACTTAATTTTCACAGATACGCAGTATTTT. The encoded protein is CASSPDLIFTDTQYF.

This chain joins TRBV29-1 and TRBJ1-1, with 7 bases identical to TRBD1. After removal of 6 bases from V and 0 bases from J, the junction contained 16 bases not matched to a gene. The CDR3 is 17 residues long. CDR1 is SQVTM and CDR2 is ANQGSEA in the germline V gene. CDR3 DNA sequence: TGCAGCGTCTTACAGGGGTCCTCCATAGGGATGAACACTGAAGCTTTCTTT. This encodes CSVLQGSSIGMNTEAFF.

This chain links TRBV6-2 or TRBV6-3 with TRBJ2-3, with D perhaps TRBD2 (6 bases). CDR1 and CDR2 (germline): MNHEY, SVGEGT. This CDR3 spans 16 amino acids. Trimming cost V 6 bases and J 3 bases, with 19 bases left between them. The CDR3 nucleotides read TGTGCCAGCAGCCGGGACGGGAGTCCGGGAACAGATACGCAGTATTTT. This translates into CASSRDGSPGTDTQYF.

The chain uses TRBV19 and TRBJ2-5; 8 bases align to TRBD1. V was clipped by 8 bases and J by 6 bases; unmatched bases: 2. The CDR3 sequence is 11 residues long. CDR1 and CDR2 (germline): LNHDA, SQIVND (reference sequence). The CDR3 DNA reads as TGTGCCAGTGGACAGGGAAAGACCCAGTACTTC. Its protein is CASGQGKTQYF.

This clone was recorded only once. This chain links TRBV9 with TRBJ2-3, with D uncertain. The CDR3 totals 14 residues. The germline CDR1 and CDR2 sequences are SGDLS and YYNGEE. The V and J ends lost 3 bases and 2 bases respectively, with 10 bases between them. The DNA of the CDR3 is TGTGCCAGCAGCGCAGGCGGCTCCACAGATACGCAGTATTTT. It translates to CASSAGGSTDTQYF.

The rearrangement joins TRBV19 to TRBJ2-5; tentative D call: TRBD1 (6 bases). The CDR3 sequence is 13 residues long. Germline CDR1 is LNHDA and CDR2 is SQIVND (reference sequence). V shed 5 bases and J shed 5 bases, with 12 bases lying between them. CDR3 in amino acids: CASSPGQTETQYF. CDR3 nucleotides: TGTGCCAGTAGTCCAGGACAGACTGAGACCCAGTACTTC.

The V call is TRBV27, the J call TRBJ2-2; D is unclear. V dropped 3 bases and J dropped 6 bases, with 5 bases sitting between them. This CDR3 region has 12 residues. Germline lookup yields CDR1 MNHEY and CDR2 SMNVEV (reference sequence). CDR3 bases: TGTGCCAGCAGTTTTGGGTCCGGGGAGCTGTTTTTT. This encodes CASSFGSGELFF.

The chain couples TRBV3-1 (or the pseudogene TRBV3-2) to TRBJ1-5; the D gene is possibly TRBD1 (5 bases). Trimming pared 0 bases from V and 9 bases from J, leaving 15 bases between. From germline, CDR1 is LGHDT and CDR2 YNNKEL (reference sequence). This CDR3 is built from 15 residues. CDR3 sequence: CASSQDGARGGPQHF. CDR3 nucleotide sequence: TGTGCCAGCAGCCAAGATGGGGCCCGGGGGGGGCCCCAGCATTTT.

J is TRBJ1-1 and V is TRBV27; a possible D gene is TRBD1 (5 bases). Germline V gives CDR1 MNHEY, CDR2 SMNVEV (reference sequence). The CDR3 has 14 amino acids. The V end lost 2 bases, the J end lost 0 bases, and 7 bases lay between the germline ends. The CDR3 sequence: CASSLAGLNTEAFF. CDR3 bases: TGTGCCAGCAGTTTAGCAGGGTTGAACACTGAAGCTTTCTTT.

The chain uses TRBV5-1 and TRBJ2-7; the D gene is possibly TRBD2 (5 bases). The germline CDR1 and CDR2 sequences are SGHRS and YFSETQ. This CDR3 comprises 15 residues. V lost 0 bases and J lost 0, with 10 bases in between. The CDR3 DNA reads TGCGCCAGCAGCTTGGGGACTGGTCCCTCCTACGAGCAGTACTTC. Residues: CASSLGTGPSYEQYF.

To note about this clone: Other DNA sequences in the same sample also yield this CDR3. The V call is TRBV24-1, the J call TRBJ1-2; D is unclear. Germline assignment: CDR1 KGHDR and CDR2 SFDVKD. The CDR3 length is 11 residues. Trimming removed 5 bases from V and 8 bases from J, with 8 bases in between. CDR3 nucleotides: TGTGCCACCAGTGGCCGCGGAGGCTACACCTTC. Encoded protein: CATSGRGGYTF.

The CDR3 spells CASSPPNRGLSYEQYF. The CDR3 bases are TGTGCCAGCTCACCACCGAACAGGGGGTTGTCCTACGAGCAGTACTTC. The chain uses TRBV18 and TRBJ2-7, with TRBD1 identical over 8 bases. Trimming took 0 bases from V and 1 from J; bases not matched to a gene: 5. In germline, CDR1 is KGHSH, CDR2 LQKENI. CDR3 length equals 16 residues. The full variable domain, in which reference TRBV18 and TRBJ2-7 provide the parts outside the CDR3, is NAGVMQNPRHLVRRRGQEARLRCSPMKGHSHVYWYRQLPEEGLKFMVYLQKENIIDESGMPKERFSAEFPKEGPSILRIQQVVRGDSAAYFCASSPPNRGLSYEQYFGPGTRLTVT.

The chain recombines TRBV7-2 with TRBJ1-3, with TRBD1 identical over 11 bases. CDR1 and CDR2 (germline): SGHTA, FQGNSA. The CDR3 spans 18 residues. Trimming took 4 bases from V and 3 from J; bases not matched to a gene: 11. CDR3 sequence (DNA): TGTGCCAGCAGCTCCACCCGGACAGGGGGCTTTGGTGGAAACACCATATATTTT. Translated: CASSSTRTGGFGGNTIYF. Based on the CDR3 plus reference TRBV7-2 and TRBJ1-3, the full variable domain is GAGVSQSPSNKVTEKGKDVELRCDPISGHTALYWYRQSLGQGLEFLIYFQGNSAPDKSGLPSDRFSAERTGGSVSTLTIQRTQQEDSAVYLCASSSTRTGGFGGNTIYFGEGSWLTVV.

The chain has TRBV6-1 and TRBJ2-1; D is possibly TRBD1 (6 bases). V was trimmed by 2 bases and J by 10 bases, leaving 21 bases between them. CDR3 length: 16 amino acids. CDR1 and CDR2 (germline): MNHNS, SASEGT. The CDR3 region is CASSELNNLPGVEQFF. The CDR3 DNA reads as TGTGCCAGCAGTGAACTGAATAATTTACCAGGGGTCGAGCAGTTCTTC.

This chain uses TRBV29-1 with TRBJ1-2; D possibly corresponds to TRBD1 (5 bases). V was cut by 7 bases and J by 0 bases, with 12 bases left in between. Germline loops: CDR1 SQVTM, CDR2 ANQGSEA. CDR3 size: 13 residues. CDR3 sequence reads: CSGGRETNYGYTF. The DNA for the CDR3 is TGCAGCGGTGGCAGGGAGACTAACTATGGCTACACCTTC.

This chain joins TRBV11-3 and TRBJ2-7; 10 positions match TRBD1. Trimming cost V 5 bases and J 3 bases; bases outside gene matches: 7. The CDR3 length is 15 residues. The V gene's germline CDR1 is SGHNT and CDR2 YENEEA. CDR3 coding DNA: TGTGCCAGCAGCCGCTCATGGACAGGGGGCTACGAGCAGTACTTC. Its translation: CASSRSWTGGYEQYF.

This chain connects TRBV6-1 to TRBJ1-5, with D hard to call. V lost 3 bases to trimming and J lost 9 bases, with 12 bases between them. This CDR3 region has 13 residues. The V gene's germline CDR1 is MNHNS and CDR2 SASEGT. The CDR3 loop reads CASSDGRAGPQHF. The CDR3, as DNA: TGTGCCAGCAGTGACGGGAGGGCGGGGCCCCAGCATTTT.

The chain uses TRBV19 and TRBJ2-1, with unresolved D. This CDR3 spans 12 amino acids. V dropped 5 bases and J dropped 4 bases, with 6 bases sitting between them. The germline V gene has CDR1 LNHDA and CDR2 SQIVND (reference sequence). CDR3 nucleotide sequence: TGTGCCAGTAGTCCCGGTTACAATGAGCAGTTCTTC. This codes for CASSPGYNEQFF. The complete variable domain, with remaining parts taken from reference TRBV19 and TRBJ2-1, reads DGGITQSPKYLFRKEGQNVTLSCEQNLNHDAMYWYRQDPGQGLRLIYYSQIVNDFQKGDIAEGYSVSREKKESFPLTVTSAQKNPTAFYLCASSPGYNEQFFGPGTRLTVL.

J is TRBJ2-7 and V is TRBV11-3; 7 nucleotides agree with TRBD1. The V and J ends lost 5 bases and 4 bases, in that order; junction bases with no gene match: 8. This CDR3 comprises 14 residues. In germline, CDR1 is SGHNT, CDR2 YENEEA. As DNA, the CDR3 is TGTGCCAGCAGCAGAAAGGGACAGAGATACGAGCAGTACTTC. It encodes CASSRKGQRYEQYF.

The chain has TRBV7-2 and TRBJ1-2; possible D gene TRBD1, 5 bases. The V end lost 2 bases, the J end lost 7 bases, and 11 bases lay between the germline ends. The CDR3 is 13 amino acids. Germline V gives CDR1 SGHTA, CDR2 FQGNSA. The CDR3 here is CASSLTPQGGYTF. CDR3 DNA: TGTGCCAGCAGCTTAACTCCCCAGGGTGGCTACACCTTC.

The chain links TRBV27 to TRBJ1-1, with TRBD1 matching over 8 bases. The CDR3 covers 14 residues. The junction had 5 bases not matched to a gene; V was cut back by 3 bases and J by 5 bases. The V gene's germline CDR1 is MNHEY and CDR2 SMNVEV (reference sequence). CDR3 DNA sequence: TGTGCCAGCAGTTTTGCAGGGGGCTGGACTGAAGCTTTCTTT. Protein sequence: CASSFAGGWTEAFF.

The V and J genes are TRBV27 and TRBJ2-7, with TRBD2 matching over 12 bases. Germline V gene sequence: CDR1 MNHEY, CDR2 SMNVEV (reference sequence). J gave up 0 bases and V 2 bases, and 8 bases lay outside the gene matches. This CDR3 is 18 amino acids long. Here the CDR3 reads CASSLGRPGLAGSYEQYF. The CDR3 nucleotides read TGTGCCAGCAGTTTAGGCCGCCCGGGACTAGCGGGCTCCTACGAGCAGTACTTC.

The chain has TRBV9 and TRBJ1-1, with D unresolved. CDR1 is SGDLS and CDR2 is YYNGEE in the germline V gene. V was cut by 4 bases and J by 4 bases, with 11 bases left in between. CDR3 length: 13 residues. CDR3: CASSPWEGTEAFF. CDR3 DNA sequence: TGTGCCAGCAGCCCATGGGAGGGCACTGAAGCTTTCTTT.

This clone was seen once. The V and J genes are TRBV6-2 or TRBV6-3 and TRBJ2-1; 8 nucleotides agree with TRBD1. CDR3 length: 18 amino acids. V dropped 6 bases and J dropped 4; count of bases not matched to a gene: 17. CDR1 and CDR2 from the germline V gene are MNHEY and SVGEGT. CDR3 sequence: CASSSHRGKGGLYNEQFF. The DNA for the CDR3 is TGTGCCAGCAGCTCCCACAGGGGGAAAGGGGGCCTTTACAATGAGCAGTTCTTC.

The chain carries TRBV9 and TRBJ2-7, with D perhaps TRBD1 (6 bases). Per germline, CDR1 SGDLS and CDR2 YYNGEE. V gave up 0 bases and J gave up 4 bases, with 17 bases separating them. The CDR3 sequence is 16 residues long. For the CDR3, the DNA is TGTGCCAGCAGCGTAGGATGGCGGCAGGGGATATACGAGCAGTACTTC. This encodes CASSVGWRQGIYEQYF.

The chain recombines TRBV30 with TRBJ1-1; D remains ambiguous. The CDR3 is made up of 13 amino acids. V dropped 0 bases and J dropped 7 bases, with 12 bases sitting between them. The V gene's germline CDR1 is GTSNPN and CDR2 SVGIG (reference sequence). The CDR3 region is CAWSVLAGGEAFF. CDR3 bases: TGTGCCTGGAGTGTATTGGCAGGAGGTGAAGCTTTCTTT.

The chain employs TRBV6-5 and TRBJ2-7; D is uncertain. V lost 6 bases to trimming and J lost 9 bases, with 18 bases between them. This CDR3 region has 13 residues. Germline V gene lookup returns CDR1 MNHEY and CDR2 SVGAGI. CDR3 residues: CASRIGVALAQYF. The DNA of the CDR3 is TGTGCCAGCAGGATTGGGGTCGCCTTGGCGCAGTACTTC.